Here is one TCR beta chain with its context. Its matching antigen is unknown. The CDR3 contains 14 residues. The J segment lost 10 bases and the V segment lost 4 bases, leaving 10 bases of the junction unmatched. CDR1 is SGHRS and CDR2 is YFSETQ in the germline V gene. These data are taken from a study of T cell clones after liver transplantation. Findings and caveats of the study: Conclusions were preliminary, with small, heterogeneous patient groups.

Profiled with immunoSEQ multiplex PCR; TCRdb holds only in-frame clones, not every one. The sample shows around 60,000 clones, around 75% of them seen only once. The rearrangement joins TRBV5-1 to TRBJ2-1; 8 nucleotides align to TRBD1. This clonotype was obtained from a human donor who received a liver transplant. The material sequenced was CD4+ T cells from blood, taken before liver transplant. The CDR3 region is CASSGSRTGSEQFF. CDR3 sequence (DNA): TGCGCCAGCAGCGGGAGCCGGACAGGGAGCGAGCAGTTCTTC.